The rows below give T cell receptor beta chains drawn from one sample of a study of identical twins. TCRdb re-analysed the 5' RACE reads in MiXCR, keeping a single row per CDR3 protein. The sample includes some 500,000 distinct CDR3 sequences, 13% to 15% of them seen just once. These sequences were also reported in another study, on yellow fever vaccine responses in identical twins.

The sequencing input was CD4+ T cells sorted from blood. The receptor set was obtained from a woman aged 18-29 years in good health. CDR3s include the opening cysteine and the closing phenylalanine or tryptophan. D genes are given only for firm matches. Expanded clones get a size class; other rows say once, few or many, or leave the size out.

>few|TRBD1|TRBJ2-1|TRBV9
CASSSGQGASNEQFF
TGTGCCAGCAGCTCGGGACAGGGGGCTTCCAATGAGCAGTTCTTC
>NA|TRBD2|TRBJ2-3|TRBV29-1
CSVLWTGTSGASTDTQYF
TGCAGCGTACTCTGGACCGGGACTAGCGGGGCTAGCACAGATACGCAGTATTTT
>NA|NA|TRBJ2-5|TRBV7-8
CASSLPITPGQETQYF
TGTGCCAGCAGCTTACCAATAACCCCGGGACAAGAGACCCAGTACTTC
>few|NA|TRBJ2-1|TRBV12-5
CASGLGAGNEQFF
TGTGCTAGTGGTTTGGGTGCCGGCAATGAGCAGTTCTTC
>few|TRBD2|TRBJ2-3|TRBV7-8
CASSPRTSEDTQYF
TGTGCCAGCAGCCCTAGGACTAGCGAAGATACGCAGTATTTT
>few|TRBD1|TRBJ2-1|TRBV24-1
CATSDLTGTVSSYNEQFF
TGTGCCACCAGTGATTTAACCGGGACAGTCAGCTCCTACAATGAGCAGTTCTTC
>NA|TRBD2|TRBJ2-3|TRBV5-1
CASSWGLAGTHMGDTQYF
TGCGCCAGCAGCTGGGGACTAGCGGGGACCCACATGGGAGATACGCAGTATTTT
>NA|NA|TRBJ2-1|TRBV20-1
CSARGPRESSYNEQFF
TGCAGTGCTAGGGGACCCAGGGAATCTTCCTACAATGAGCAGTTCTTC
>few|NA|TRBJ1-2|TRBV27
CASSSLGGVNYGYTF
TGTGCCAGCAGTTCCCTCGGAGGAGTAAACTATGGCTACACCTTC
>NA|TRBD2|TRBJ2-3|TRBV20-1
CSARETSPRRTDTQYF
TGCAGTGCTAGAGAGACTAGCCCCCGGAGGACAGATACGCAGTATTTT
>NA|NA|TRBJ2-2|TRBV12-3/TRBV12-4
CASTSGHNTGELFF
TGTGCCAGCACCTCGGGACACAACACCGGGGAGCTGTTTTTT
>NA|TRBD1|TRBJ1-5|TRBV2
CASRKDRVSNQPQHF
TGTGCCAGCAGGAAAGACAGGGTCAGCAATCAGCCCCAGCATTTT
>few|NA|TRBJ1-2|TRBV18
CASSPDRYYGYTF
TGTGCCAGCTCACCAGACAGATACTATGGCTACACCTTC
>many|TRBD2|TRBJ2-7|TRBV24-1
CATSDFGREREQYF
TGTGCCACCAGTGATTTCGGGCGGGAGCGGGAGCAGTACTTC
>NA|NA|TRBJ1-4|TRBV29-1
CSVGGVNNEKLFF
TGCAGCGTTGGGGGGGTAAATAATGAAAAACTGTTTTTT
>NA|NA|TRBJ1-5|TRBV6-5
CASSSADRNQPQHF
TGTGCCAGCAGTTCCGCCGACAGAAATCAGCCCCAGCATTTT
>NA|TRBD1|TRBJ2-5|TRBV28
CASRAGLPLTPGQGAQETQYF
TGTGCCAGCAGAGCGGGCCTTCCCCTAACCCCGGGACAGGGGGCCCAAGAGACTCAGTACTTC
>few|TRBD2|TRBJ2-2|TRBV29-1
CSVRGGNTGELFF
TGCAGCGTCCGGGGGGGGAACACCGGGGAGCTGTTTTTT
>NA|NA|TRBJ2-3|TRBV5-1
CASSIDKGTQYF
TGCGCCAGCAGCATAGACAAGGGTACGCAGTATTTT
>few|NA|TRBJ2-7|TRBV7-2
CASSWAGSSYEQYF
TGTGCCAGCAGCTGGGCGGGGAGCTCCTACGAGCAGTACTTC
>few|TRBD2|TRBJ2-3|TRBV10-2
CASSESTRGRAGTDTQYF
TGCGCCAGCAGTGAGTCGACTCGTGGGAGGGCCGGCACAGATACGCAGTATTTT
>few|NA|TRBJ2-3|TRBV24-1
CATSDPSGTLRADTQYF
TGTGCCACCAGTGACCCCTCCGGGACACTAAGGGCAGATACGCAGTATTTT
>NA|TRBD2|TRBJ2-1|TRBV19
CASSIPGGSEQFF
TGTGCCAGTAGTATTCCAGGCGGGAGTGAGCAGTTCTTC